These T cell receptor beta chains were read from a single sample in a study of early T cells in non-severe SARS-CoV-2 infection. TCRdb called the 5' RACE reads again in MiXCR, with one record for every CDR3 protein. The sample lists tens of thousands of distinct CDR3 sequences, 9% to 15% occurring once. What was sequenced was whole blood. The source of these receptors is an adult who was a healthcare worker with PCR-confirmed SARS-CoV-2 infection or an uninfected control (not recorded which). The conserved cysteine and the conserved F or W are not part of the CDR3 here. The D gene is left open where the match is weak. Rows give clone size only sometimes, using once, few, many, or a class for an expanded clone.

j_gene: TRBJ1-4; v_gene: TRBV7-9; abundance: many; d_gene: .; CDR3aa: ASSLEGEKLF
j_gene: TRBJ2-1; v_gene: TRBV29-1; abundance: few; d_gene: .; CDR3aa: SVSGLFVGEQF
j_gene: TRBJ2-6; v_gene: TRBV28; abundance: few; d_gene: .; CDR3aa: ASRLGGTGANVLT
j_gene: TRBJ2-1; v_gene: TRBV7-8; abundance: .; d_gene: .; CDR3aa: ASSPGSSYNEQF
j_gene: TRBJ2-5; v_gene: TRBV10-1; abundance: .; d_gene: .; CDR3aa: ASSGRIGETQY
j_gene: TRBJ1-1; v_gene: TRBV5-1; abundance: many; d_gene: .; CDR3aa: ASSLAMGNTEAF
j_gene: TRBJ2-1; v_gene: TRBV20-1; abundance: many; d_gene: TRBD2; CDR3aa: SGLAETYNEQF
j_gene: TRBJ2-1; v_gene: TRBV7-9; abundance: many; d_gene: TRBD2; CDR3aa: ASSRPGLAGVREHNEQF
j_gene: TRBJ1-1; v_gene: TRBV5-6; abundance: many; d_gene: .; CDR3aa: ASSLGQANTEAF
j_gene: TRBJ2-6; v_gene: TRBV3-1; abundance: many; d_gene: .; CDR3aa: ASSQSRVGANVLT
j_gene: TRBJ1-1; v_gene: TRBV2; abundance: few; d_gene: .; CDR3aa: ASSVTEAF
j_gene: TRBJ2-6; v_gene: TRBV10-3; abundance: .; d_gene: TRBD1; CDR3aa: AISVLQGTSGANVLT
j_gene: TRBJ1-1; v_gene: TRBV20-1; abundance: many; d_gene: .; CDR3aa: SARLASPGTEAF
j_gene: TRBJ1-5; v_gene: TRBV3-1; abundance: .; d_gene: .; CDR3aa: ASSLIGQPQH
j_gene: TRBJ2-5; v_gene: TRBV15; abundance: .; d_gene: .; CDR3aa: ATSRGGETQY
j_gene: TRBJ1-2; v_gene: TRBV5-1; abundance: .; d_gene: .; CDR3aa: ASSTSTRANYGYT
j_gene: TRBJ2-7; v_gene: TRBV3-1; abundance: many; d_gene: .; CDR3aa: ASSQGGNEQY
j_gene: TRBJ1-6; v_gene: TRBV18; abundance: few; d_gene: .; CDR3aa: ASSPPGGGSGSPLH
j_gene: TRBJ2-2; v_gene: TRBV12-3/TRBV12-4; abundance: many; d_gene: TRBD2; CDR3aa: ATHHNRGGPPGELF
j_gene: TRBJ1-1; v_gene: TRBV6-2/TRBV6-3; abundance: many; d_gene: .; CDR3aa: ASSYSEMNTEAF
j_gene: TRBJ1-1; v_gene: TRBV11-2; abundance: .; d_gene: .; CDR3aa: ASSLSSIGVNTEAF
j_gene: TRBJ2-7; v_gene: TRBV4-2; abundance: many; d_gene: .; CDR3aa: ASSQQGSYEQY
j_gene: TRBJ2-1; v_gene: TRBV4-1; abundance: few; d_gene: TRBD2; CDR3aa: ASSQDESAGGRKQF
j_gene: TRBJ2-3; v_gene: TRBV21-1; abundance: .; d_gene: .; CDR3aa: ASTPPGHEPEGTDTQY
j_gene: TRBJ1-5; v_gene: TRBV6-5; abundance: .; d_gene: .; CDR3aa: ASSPYGAQPQH
j_gene: TRBJ1-1; v_gene: TRBV4-3; abundance: .; d_gene: .; CDR3aa: ASSQDVKGAEAF
j_gene: TRBJ2-1; v_gene: TRBV4-3; abundance: .; d_gene: TRBD2; CDR3aa: ASSQEVASGRYNEQF
j_gene: TRBJ2-3; v_gene: TRBV7-8; abundance: .; d_gene: TRBD2; CDR3aa: ASSRGSWGDTQY
j_gene: TRBJ1-1; v_gene: TRBV7-8; abundance: many; d_gene: .; CDR3aa: ASSLAAGYTEAF
j_gene: TRBJ1-4; v_gene: TRBV4-2; abundance: few; d_gene: .; CDR3aa: ASSQGGREKLF
j_gene: TRBJ1-2; v_gene: TRBV12-3/TRBV12-4; abundance: .; d_gene: .; CDR3aa: ASSLGGMGT
j_gene: TRBJ1-1; v_gene: TRBV6-4; abundance: once; d_gene: .; CDR3aa: ASSDYSPVAEAF
j_gene: TRBJ2-7; v_gene: TRBV20-1; abundance: many; d_gene: .; CDR3aa: SPLGRSKAYEQY
j_gene: TRBJ2-1; v_gene: TRBV19; abundance: few; d_gene: .; CDR3aa: ASSTHNEQF
j_gene: TRBJ2-5; v_gene: TRBV2; abundance: many; d_gene: TRBD1; CDR3aa: ASRNRDRALETQY
j_gene: TRBJ1-5; v_gene: TRBV20-1; abundance: .; d_gene: .; CDR3aa: SASGHLNQPQH
j_gene: TRBJ1-4; v_gene: TRBV5-1; abundance: many; d_gene: .; CDR3aa: ASSRDDLKGEKLF
j_gene: TRBJ2-1; v_gene: TRBV7-8; abundance: many; d_gene: TRBD1; CDR3aa: ASSSTGQPNEQF
j_gene: TRBJ1-6; v_gene: TRBV7-3; abundance: .; d_gene: .; CDR3aa: ASSVSGANSPLH
j_gene: TRBJ1-5; v_gene: TRBV30; abundance: .; d_gene: TRBD1; CDR3aa: AWSLTGGNQPQH
j_gene: TRBJ2-7; v_gene: TRBV12-3/TRBV12-4; abundance: .; d_gene: TRBD2; CDR3aa: ASSLRGGHEQY
j_gene: TRBJ2-7; v_gene: TRBV20-1; abundance: .; d_gene: .; CDR3aa: SARGDDLSSYEQY
j_gene: TRBJ2-2; v_gene: TRBV11-3; abundance: .; d_gene: TRBD2; CDR3aa: ASSGASSGRSGELF
j_gene: TRBJ1-6; v_gene: TRBV29-1; abundance: many; d_gene: TRBD1; CDR3aa: SVATFRDREILYNSPLH
j_gene: TRBJ1-1; v_gene: TRBV12-3/TRBV12-4; abundance: .; d_gene: .; CDR3aa: ASGDTSGVGEAF
j_gene: TRBJ2-2; v_gene: TRBV21-1; abundance: few; d_gene: .; CDR3aa: ASSLNPIEGGELF
j_gene: TRBJ1-2; v_gene: TRBV6-5; abundance: many; d_gene: TRBD1; CDR3aa: ASSPDRGQGYT
j_gene: TRBJ2-7; v_gene: TRBV11-3; abundance: many; d_gene: TRBD1; CDR3aa: ASSRQGSYEQY
j_gene: TRBJ2-1; v_gene: TRBV3-1; abundance: .; d_gene: TRBD1; CDR3aa: ASSQEVQGVSEQF